This is a list of T cell receptor beta chains from one sample in a study of T-cell reconstitution after alpha-beta-depleted transplantation in children. TCRdb re-derived calls from the PCR reads in MiXCR, one entry per CDR3 protein. The table has approximately 640,000 distinct CDR3 sequences, 16% seen once. The input for sequencing was PBMCs from the stem cell graft donor, taken from the stem cell graft. The origin of the receptors is a human donor who donated a stem cell graft to a child with acute myeloid leukemia. The CDR3 runs from the conserved cysteine through the conserved F or W. A D gene is named only where the DNA matches it firmly. Clone size is given for some rows only: seen once, a few or many times, or a class if the clone is expanded.

TRBV7-9,TRBJ1-1,NA,NA,CASSLEEKAFF,TGTGCCAGCAGCTTAGAAGAAAAAGCTTTCTTT
TRBV24-1,TRBJ2-3,TRBD1,NA,CATSERDRTPQRTDTQYF,TGTGCCACCAGTGAACGGGACAGAACGCCCCAACGCACAGATACGCAGTATTTT
TRBV6-5,TRBJ2-3,NA,many,CASSYLGETDTQYF,TGTGCCAGCAGTTACCTGGGGGAGACCGATACGCAGTATTTT
TRBV20-1,TRBJ2-3,NA,many,CSAREGSSGNTQYF,TGCAGTGCTAGGGAGGGGTCCAGCGGTAATACGCAGTATTTT
TRBV15,TRBJ2-2,TRBD1,few,CATRKDRGHGGELFF,TGTGCCACCAGAAAGGACAGGGGGCATGGCGGGGAGCTGTTTTTT
TRBV2,TRBJ2-7,TRBD2,few,CASRAGLATNEQYF,TGTGCCAGCAGGGCGGGACTAGCGACGAACGAGCAGTACTTC
TRBV5-6,TRBJ2-7,NA,many,CASSFLQGHEQYF,TGTGCCAGCAGCTTTCTCCAGGGCCACGAGCAGTACTTC
TRBV20-1,TRBJ2-3,TRBD2,few,CSARLTPLAGVEDTQYF,TGCAGTGCTAGACTTACCCCACTAGCGGGGGTGGAAGATACGCAGTATTTT
TRBV6-1,TRBJ2-1,TRBD2,many,CASSHRSGGAKVYNEQFF,TGTGCCAGCAGCCACCGCAGCGGGGGGGCCAAAGTGTACAATGAGCAGTTCTTC
TRBV4-3,TRBJ1-3,NA,NA,CASSQDPGLSSGNTIYF,TGCGCCAGCAGCCAAGATCCTGGCCTTAGCTCTGGAAACACCATATATTTT
TRBV7-2,TRBJ2-1,TRBD1,many,CASSSGQYNEQFF,TGTGCCAGCAGCTCGGGACAGTACAATGAGCAGTTCTTC
TRBV30,TRBJ1-5,NA,NA,CAWSWGIDQPQHF,TGTGCCTGGAGCTGGGGGATCGATCAGCCCCAGCATTTT
TRBV20-1,TRBJ2-5,NA,few,CSARRKNQETQYF,TGCAGTGCTAGACGGAAAAACCAAGAGACCCAGTACTTC
TRBV7-9,TRBJ1-3,TRBD1,NA,CASSYRGSGNTIYF,TGTGCCAGCAGCTACAGGGGCTCTGGAAACACCATATATTTT
TRBV29-1,TRBJ2-5,NA,many,CSVEREETQYF,TGCAGCGTTGAAAGGGAGGAGACCCAGTACTTC
TRBV7-3,TRBJ2-3,NA,NA,CASSNGAGATDTQYF,TGTGCCAGCAGCAATGGGGCAGGGGCTACAGATACGCAGTATTTT
TRBV20-1,TRBJ1-1,NA,many,CSARRPTEGAFF,TGCAGTGCTAGAAGACCGACGGAGGGAGCTTTCTTT
TRBV12-3/TRBV12-4,TRBJ2-1,TRBD1,many,CASNLGTAYNEQFF,TGTGCCAGCAACCTCGGGACAGCCTACAATGAGCAGTTCTTC
TRBV9,TRBJ2-2,TRBD1,many,CASSNTGTAIGTGELFF,TGTGCCAGCAGCAATACCGGGACAGCCATTGGCACCGGGGAGCTGTTTTTT
TRBV15,TRBJ1-3,NA,few,CATSPVARPSGNTIYF,TGTGCCACCAGCCCCGTGGCCAGACCCTCCGGAAACACCATATATTTT
TRBV28,TRBJ1-6,NA,once,CASSLPGFVYNSPLHF,TGTGCCAGCAGTTTACCGGGTTTCGTCTATAATTCACCCCTCCACTTT
TRBV20-1,TRBJ2-3,NA,many,CSAPPEGIDTQYF,TGCAGTGCCCCGCCGGAAGGCATAGATACGCAGTATTTT
TRBV4-3,TRBJ2-7,NA,many,CASSQGGPPYEQYF,TGCGCCAGCAGCCAAGGAGGGCCTCCCTACGAGCAGTACTTC
TRBV6-5,TRBJ2-6,NA,few,CASSYSQGNGANVLTF,TGTGCCAGCAGTTACTCTCAGGGAAATGGGGCCAACGTCCTGACTTTC
TRBV29-1,TRBJ1-1,TRBD1,many,CSVEQGAATEAFF,TGCAGCGTTGAACAGGGGGCGGCGACTGAAGCTTTCTTT
TRBV4-3,TRBJ2-5,NA,NA,CACSQESLAPRETQYF,TGCGCCTGCAGCCAAGAAAGTCTAGCCCCCAGGGAGACCCAGTACTTC
TRBV5-1,TRBJ2-1,NA,many,CASSVGRTTSYNEQFF,TGCGCCAGCAGCGTGGGGAGGACTACCTCCTACAATGAGCAGTTCTTC
TRBV11-2,TRBJ1-1,NA,many,CASTHLSSRTEAFF,TGTGCCAGCACCCATTTGTCCAGCCGCACTGAAGCTTTCTTT
TRBV12-3/TRBV12-4,TRBJ1-1,TRBD1,many,CASSSPGQGFTEAFF,TGTGCCAGCAGTTCGCCGGGACAGGGTTTCACTGAAGCTTTCTTT
TRBV20-1,TRBJ2-1,NA,many,CSALRGGGRLNEQFF,TGCAGTGCTCTCCGAGGCGGGGGCCGCCTCAATGAGCAGTTCTTC
TRBV6-2/TRBV6-3,TRBJ1-2,NA,NA,CASSYSMIWGYTF,TGTGCCAGCAGTTACTCGATGATTTGGGGCTACACCTTC
TRBV12-3/TRBV12-4,TRBJ2-5,NA,NA,CASSLVRDSQETQYF,TGTGCCAGCAGTTTAGTGCGGGACTCCCAAGAGACCCAGTACTTC
TRBV20-1,TRBJ2-3,NA,many,CSARERGATDTQYF,TGCAGTGCTAGAGAGCGGGGCGCCACAGATACGCAGTATTTT
TRBV7-3,TRBJ2-1,NA,few,CASSLMGSNEQFF,TGTGCCAGCAGCTTAATGGGGTCGAATGAGCAGTTCTTC
TRBV6-2/TRBV6-3,TRBJ2-1,TRBD2,NA,CASTLGLAANEQFF,TGTGCCAGCACCCTGGGACTAGCGGCCAATGAGCAGTTCTTC
TRBV14,TRBJ2-1,TRBD2,few,CASSAGGLDEQFF,TGTGCCAGCAGCGCGGGGGGGCTCGATGAGCAGTTCTTC
TRBV7-9,TRBJ2-1,NA,NA,CASSKIRDSKGGEQFF,TGTGCCAGCAGCAAAATCCGGGACTCAAAAGGCGGTGAGCAGTTCTTC
TRBV6-1,TRBJ1-1,NA,few,CASSEWLVTEAFF,TGTGCCAGCAGTGAATGGTTAGTCACTGAAGCTTTCTTT
TRBV20-1,TRBJ1-2,NA,many,CSAPGQNGYTF,TGCAGTGCCCCCGGACAGAATGGCTACACCTTC
TRBV12-3/TRBV12-4,TRBJ2-1,NA,many,CASSDREVEQFF,TGTGCCAGCAGTGACCGAGAGGTTGAGCAGTTCTTC
TRBV5-1,TRBJ2-7,NA,NA,CASSFLPVGADPYEQYF,TGCGCCAGCAGCTTCCTACCCGTTGGGGCCGACCCCTACGAGCAGTACTTC
TRBV10-3,TRBJ2-7,NA,many,CAISESLGTQYF,TGTGCCATCAGTGAGTCGTTGGGGACGCAGTACTTC
TRBV20-1,TRBJ2-1,NA,NA,CSAVQGRGYNEQFF,TGCAGTGCTGTGCAGGGACGGGGATACAATGAGCAGTTCTTC
TRBV12-3/TRBV12-4,TRBJ2-1,NA,few,CASSWTTGEQFF,TGTGCCAGCAGTTGGACGACAGGTGAGCAGTTCTTC
TRBV29-1,TRBJ2-3,NA,many,CSAGQTDTQYF,TGCAGCGCAGGACAAACAGATACGCAGTATTTT